A selection of T cell receptor beta chains follows, all from one sample in a study of shared clonotypes between healthy human individuals. Some clones are missing from TCRdb's copy, which holds only in-frame ones; the method was immunoSEQ multiplex PCR. The sample lists about 1,800,000 clones; just under 95% were seen once. The source material was naive CD8+ T cells sorted from blood. Receptor source: a man between 18 and 29 years old in good health. Both conserved end residues are part of each CDR3. Fields, in order: CDR3 protein, CDR3 DNA, clone size, D gene, J gene, V gene. The D gene is left open where the match is weak. Only some rows state a clone size, as once, few, many or a class for expanded clones.

CDR3aa: CASSATPEAFF
CDR3nt: TGTGCCAGCAGTGCTACTCCCGAAGCTTTCTTT
abundance: once
d_gene: NA
j_gene: TRBJ1-1
v_gene: TRBV2

CDR3aa: CASSEFEGAGTEAFF
CDR3nt: TGTGCCAGCAGTGAATTTGAGGGCGCGGGGACTGAAGCTTTCTTT
abundance: NA
d_gene: NA
j_gene: TRBJ1-1
v_gene: TRBV6-1

CDR3aa: CASSSTGDGYTF
CDR3nt: TGTGCCAGCAGTTCCACAGGGGATGGCTACACCTTC
abundance: NA
d_gene: TRBD1
j_gene: TRBJ1-2
v_gene: TRBV6-1

CDR3aa: CASSSPGTSASNEQFF
CDR3nt: TGTGCCAGCAGCTCACCCGGGACTAGCGCCTCCAATGAGCAGTTCTTC
abundance: NA
d_gene: TRBD2
j_gene: TRBJ2-1
v_gene: TRBV7-9

CDR3aa: CASSYSAGSLHTF
CDR3nt: TGTGCCAGCAGTTACTCCGCAGGGTCATTACACACCTTC
abundance: NA
d_gene: NA
j_gene: TRBJ1-2
v_gene: TRBV6-5

CDR3aa: CASSLNGQGGQPQHF
CDR3nt: TGCGCCAGCAGCTTGAATGGACAGGGAGGTCAGCCCCAGCATTTT
abundance: NA
d_gene: TRBD1
j_gene: TRBJ1-5
v_gene: TRBV5-1

CDR3aa: CASSLGPNQPQHF
CDR3nt: TGTGCCAGCAGCTTAGGTCCAAATCAGCCCCAGCATTTT
abundance: NA
d_gene: NA
j_gene: TRBJ1-5
v_gene: TRBV7-6

CDR3aa: CASSAWNTEAFF
CDR3nt: TGTGCCAGCAGCGCCTGGAACACTGAAGCTTTCTTT
abundance: NA
d_gene: NA
j_gene: TRBJ1-1
v_gene: TRBV9

CDR3aa: CASSYVTGADTQYF
CDR3nt: TGTGCCAGCAGTTACGTAACGGGGGCAGATACGCAGTATTTT
abundance: NA
d_gene: NA
j_gene: TRBJ2-3
v_gene: TRBV6-5

CDR3aa: CASSQVQGGTYEQYF
CDR3nt: TGCGCCAGCAGCCAAGTTCAGGGAGGAACCTACGAGCAGTACTTC
abundance: NA
d_gene: NA
j_gene: TRBJ2-7
v_gene: TRBV4-1

CDR3aa: CASRDGNIRYGYTF
CDR3nt: TGTGCCAGCAGGGACGGCAACATCCGCTATGGCTACACCTTC
abundance: once
d_gene: NA
j_gene: TRBJ1-2
v_gene: TRBV15

CDR3aa: CASSLGMSSYEQYF
CDR3nt: TGTGCCAGCAGCTTAGGGATGAGCTCCTACGAGCAGTACTTC
abundance: NA
d_gene: NA
j_gene: TRBJ2-7
v_gene: TRBV7-8

CDR3aa: CASSEMESSYNEQFF
CDR3nt: TGTGCCAGCAGTGAAATGGAGTCCTCCTACAATGAGCAGTTCTTC
abundance: NA
d_gene: NA
j_gene: TRBJ2-1
v_gene: TRBV2

CDR3aa: CASSQDPAGGHNEQFF
CDR3nt: TGCGCCAGCAGCCAAGACCCAGCGGGGGGTCATAATGAGCAGTTCTTC
abundance: NA
d_gene: TRBD2
j_gene: TRBJ2-1
v_gene: TRBV4-1

CDR3aa: CASSFLDRGPYGYTF
CDR3nt: TGTGCCAGCAGCTTCCTGGACAGGGGTCCCTATGGCTACACCTTC
abundance: once
d_gene: TRBD1
j_gene: TRBJ1-2
v_gene: TRBV7-9

CDR3aa: CASSQTRLTYEQYF
CDR3nt: TGTGCCAGCAGCCAAACCAGACTTACCTACGAGCAGTACTTC
abundance: NA
d_gene: NA
j_gene: TRBJ2-7
v_gene: TRBV4-2

CDR3aa: CASSFSLGVQETQYF
CDR3nt: TGTGCCAGCAGTTTCTCGCTAGGGGTACAAGAGACCCAGTACTTC
abundance: NA
d_gene: NA
j_gene: TRBJ2-5
v_gene: TRBV28

CDR3aa: CAISESISGATGELFF
CDR3nt: TGTGCCATCAGTGAGTCGATTAGCGGGGCGACCGGGGAGCTGTTTTTT
abundance: NA
d_gene: TRBD2
j_gene: TRBJ2-2
v_gene: TRBV10-3